What follows describes a single TCR beta chain. Germline lookup yields CDR1 SGHRS and CDR2 YFSETQ. The CDR3 sequence is 15 residues long. Trimming cost V 2 bases and J 4 bases, with 12 bases left between them. The data originate from a study of T cells after yellow fever vaccination. Across the study: Low-cell-number fractions were prepared with SMART-Seq v4 Ultra Low Input.

Researchers made TCR cDNA using 5'RACE template switching, and this step added a universal primer site and UMIs. TCRdb independently ran MiXCR on the 5' RACE reads; one entry per CDR3 protein. The table has 80,000 to 100,000 distinct CDR3 sequences, about 8.4% seen once. Study-wide points: Overall, a small share of clonotypes was seen in both CD4 and CD8 compartments. Reappearance after the booster was observed for most primary-vaccination clones (about 95% CD4, about 86% CD8).

The sample in question was CD8+ T cells not binding an NS4B(214-222) dextramer, sorted from PBMCs, obtained roughly 15 days after the first yellow fever vaccination. The rearrangement joins TRBV5-1 to TRBJ2-2; D might be TRBD1 (6 bases). The source is a man younger than 35 who received the YFV17D yellow fever vaccine. CDR3 in DNA: TGCGCCAGCAGCTTCTCAGGGGCGAGCACCGGGGAGCTGTTTTTT. Its translation: CASSFSGASTGELFF.